The T cell receptor beta chain described here comes from a study of T cells after yellow fever vaccination. A single record per CDR3 protein comes from TCRdb applying MiXCR to the 5' RACE reads. The repertoire holds 300,000 or so distinct CDR3 sequences, with under 9% as singletons. The length of the CDR3 is 15 residues. The germline V gene has CDR1 SGHAT and CDR2 FQNNGV. Trimming cost V 0 bases and J 4 bases, with 12 bases left between them. Source: CD4+ T cells sorted from PBMCs, taken 5 days after the yellow fever booster vaccination. The clonotype originates from a man younger than 35 who received the YFV17D yellow fever vaccine. This chain uses TRBV11-2 with TRBJ1-2; no reliable D call. The CDR3 reads CASSLDLGPSYGYTF. The CDR3 DNA is TGTGCCAGCAGCTTAGATCTGGGTCCCAGCTATGGCTACACCTTC. The full variable domain, rest sourced from reference TRBV11-2 and TRBJ1-2, is EAGVAQSPRYKIIEKRQSVAFWCNPISGHATLYWYQQILGQGPKLLIQFQNNGVVDDSQLPKDRFSAERLKGVDSTLKIQPAKLEDSAVYLCASSLDLGPSYGYTFGSGTRLTVV.